A single sample is the source of the 27 T cell receptor beta chains below, sequenced in a study of PD-L1 blockade in urothelial cancer. Time point noted: pretreatment peripheral blood. Sequenced by immunoSEQ multiplex PCR; TCRdb stores in-frame clones only, minus some. This table holds 50,000 or so clones, roughly 84% found once. Specimen: PBMCs, collected around atezolizumab (anti-PD-L1) treatment. These receptors were taken from a man in his 60s with urothelial cancer.

V gene TRBV29-1 combines with J gene TRBJ1-1; D is possibly TRBD1 (5 bases). CDR1 is SQVTM, CDR2 ANQGSEA, per germline. The CDR3 contains 14 residues. V gave up 6 bases and J gave up 1 base, with 15 bases separating them. Written as DNA, the CDR3 is TGCAGCGTCTCCACGGGGGGAGCGAACACTGAAGCTTTCTTT. Its protein is CSVSTGGANTEAFF.

The table lists this clone with a few counts. The rearrangement joins TRBV30 to TRBJ1-5; no reliable D call. The CDR3 extends over 15 amino acids. V gave up 1 base and J gave up 0 bases, with 10 bases separating them. The germline V gene encodes CDR1 GTSNPN and CDR2 SVGIG (reference sequence). CDR3 amino acids: CAWSGGLNSNQPQHF. The CDR3 DNA reads TGTGCCTGGAGTGGCGGACTGAATAGCAATCAGCCCCAGCATTTT.

The V gene is TRBV10-2, the J gene TRBJ1-4; 7 bases map to TRBD1. The CDR3 length is 15 residues. With V trimmed by 0 bases and J by 7 bases, 5 bases remained unmatched. The germline V gene encodes CDR1 WSHSY and CDR2 SAAADI. The CDR3 loop reads CASSESGGTGEKLFF. CDR3 DNA: TGCGCCAGCAGTGAGTCAGGGGGCACAGGTGAAAAACTGTTTTTT.

This clone was counted between two and nine times. The rearrangement links TRBV10-3 to TRBJ2-7; D is uncertain. The V end lost 6 bases, the J end lost 4 bases, and 16 bases lay between the germline ends. The CDR3 extends over 14 amino acids. The germline gives CDR1 ENHRY, CDR2 SYGVKD. The CDR3 sequence: CAISDPQASYEQYF. CDR3 DNA: TGTGCCATCAGCGACCCTCAGGCCTCGTACGAGCAGTACTTC.

The chain uses TRBV30 and TRBJ1-4; TRBD1 matches 9 bases. The germline gives CDR1 GTSNPN, CDR2 SVGIG (reference sequence). J was trimmed by 10 bases and V by 4 bases; bases with no gene match: 10. The CDR3 covers 14 residues. CDR3 nucleotide sequence: TGTGCCTGGACTTGGGGCACAGGGGGCGGAAAACTGTTTTTT. Amino acid sequence: CAWTWGTGGGKLFF.

This clone was counted a single time. The V call is TRBV7-9, the J call TRBJ2-3; the match to TRBD1 covers 8 bases. J gave up 12 bases and V 5 bases, and 4 bases lay outside the gene matches. The CDR3 has 11 amino acids. In germline, CDR1 is SEHNR, CDR2 FQNEAQ (reference sequence). The CDR3 nucleotides read TGTGCCAGCAGCACCGGACAGGGCCAGTATTTT. Protein: CASSTGQGQYF.

The gene calls are TRBV6-6 and TRBJ1-5; 11 bases map to TRBD1. CDR1 is MNHNY and CDR2 is SVGAGI in the germline V gene (reference sequence). The length of the CDR3 is 15 residues. The trim removed 6 bases at V and 4 bases at J, leaving 5 bases unmatched. The CDR3 loop reads CASSPGTGGNQPQHF. CDR3 in DNA: TGTGCCAGCAGCCCCGGGACAGGGGGGAATCAGCCCCAGCATTTT.

V usage is TRBV5-1 and J usage is TRBJ2-3; 10 nucleotides agree with TRBD2. The CDR3 sequence is 16 residues long. The junction had 8 bases not matched to a gene; V was cut back by 0 bases and J by 7 bases. Germline V CDR1 and CDR2: SGHRS, YFSETQ. CDR3 DNA sequence: TGCGCCAGCAGCTTGGATGGAGCGGGAGGGTCCAATACGCAGTATTTT. It translates to CASSLDGAGGSNTQYF.

This clone was seen just once. The chain couples TRBV7-9 to TRBJ1-1, with no clear D. The CDR3 is made up of 14 amino acids. Germline V lookup: CDR1 SEHNR, CDR2 FQNEAQ (reference sequence). V gave up 3 bases and J gave up 1 base, with 9 bases separating them. The CDR3 DNA sequence: TGTGCCAGCAGCTTGGCAGGAACGAACACTGAAGCTTTCTTT. This codes for CASSLAGTNTEAFF.

J is TRBJ1-2 and V is TRBV19; 7 nucleotides line up with TRBD1. V lost 4 bases and J lost 8; bases outside the gene matches: 16. The CDR3 is 16 amino acids. Germline V gene sequence: CDR1 LNHDA, CDR2 SQIVND (reference sequence). CDR3 sequence reads: CASSSRRRQGSSGYTF. The CDR3 coding sequence is TGTGCCAGTAGTAGCCGCCGTCGACAGGGCTCTTCGGGCTACACCTTC.

This clone has only one observation. The chain recombines TRBV11-2 with TRBJ2-7; 9 bases agree with TRBD1. V was clipped by 5 bases and J by 3 bases; unmatched bases: 5. In germline, CDR1 is SGHAT, CDR2 FQNNGV. CDR3 length: 14 residues. The CDR3 DNA is TGTGCCAGCAGCCCGGGACAGGGATACTACGAGCAGTACTTC. Amino acids: CASSPGQGYYEQYF. The complete variable domain, with remaining parts taken from reference TRBV11-2 and TRBJ2-7, reads EAGVAQSPRYKIIEKRQSVAFWCNPISGHATLYWYQQILGQGPKLLIQFQNNGVVDDSQLPKDRFSAERLKGVDSTLKIQPAKLEDSAVYLCASSPGQGYYEQYFGPGTRLTVT.

The J gene is TRBJ2-7, the V gene TRBV4-1; D unresolved. V gave up 0 bases and J gave up 3 bases, with 9 bases separating them. CDR1 MGHRA and CDR2 YSYEKL come from the germline V gene. CDR3 length equals 14 residues. CDR3: CASSQELQNYEQYF. Here the CDR3 DNA reads TGCGCCAGCAGCCAAGAATTACAGAACTACGAGCAGTACTTC.

For the CDR3, the DNA is TGTGCCAGCAGCTTAAATCTCCTCGGCAATGAGCAGTTCTTC. It codes for CASSLNLLGNEQFF. This rearrangement joins TRBV7-3 to TRBJ2-1; D gene unclear. Trimming took off 1 base at V and 6 bases at J, with 10 bases between the two ends. The CDR3 has 14 residues. The germline gives CDR1 SGHTA, CDR2 FQGTGA.

This clone was recorded only once. The chain uses TRBV4-1 and TRBJ1-4, with 8 bases fitting TRBD1. The germline CDR1 and CDR2 sequences are MGHRA and YSYEKL. J was trimmed by 3 bases and V by 0 bases; bases with no gene match: 3. This CDR3 is 16 amino acids long. The chain's CDR3 is CASSQEMTGANEKLFF. The CDR3 coding sequence is TGCGCCAGCAGCCAAGAAATGACAGGGGCTAATGAAAAACTGTTTTTT.

This clone showed up just once. The rearrangement uses TRBV5-1 and TRBJ2-7; possible D gene TRBD1, 8 bases. V was cut by 4 bases and J by 6 bases, with 17 bases left in between. Per germline, CDR1 SGHRS and CDR2 YFSETQ. This CDR3 contains 14 residues. CDR3: CASSPRTGRAEQYF. The CDR3 DNA follows: TGCGCCAGCAGCCCTAGGACAGGGAGGGCCGAGCAGTACTTC. The whole variable domain, remainder taken from reference TRBV5-1 and TRBJ2-7, is KAGVTQTPRYLIKTRGQQVTLSCSPISGHRSVSWYQQTPGQGLQFLFEYFSETQRNKGNFPGRFSGRQFSNSRSEMNVSTLELGDSALYLCASSPRTGRAEQYFGPGTRLTVT.

This clone was seen only a few times. The chain combines TRBV30 with TRBJ1-1; no firm D call. Germline-derived CDR1 and CDR2 are GTSNPN and SVGIG (reference sequence). Trimming removed 4 bases at V and 8 bases at J, with 8 bases between. The CDR3 loop spans 10 amino acids. CDR3 protein: CAWKSTEAFF. The CDR3 DNA follows: TGTGCCTGGAAATCAACAGAAGCTTTCTTT.

This sequence joins TRBV5-1 and TRBJ2-1; no firm D call. The CDR3 contains 12 residues. The germline V gene encodes CDR1 SGHRS and CDR2 YFSETQ. V dropped 1 base and J dropped 10 bases, with 9 bases sitting between them. The CDR3 region has the DNA TGCGCCAGCAGCTTGATACCTACCGAGCAGTTCTTC. Translation: CASSLIPTEQFF.

This clone is a singleton in its sample. The chain combines TRBV19 with TRBJ2-3, with TRBD2 matching over 9 bases. The CDR3 is made up of 18 amino acids. The V segment lost 1 base and the J segment 3 bases; nucleotides outside the gene matches: 11. The V gene's germline CDR1 is LNHDA and CDR2 SQIVND (reference sequence). For the CDR3, the DNA is TGTGCCAGTAGTATAGGAGGTAGCGGGGGACCAGAGACAGATACGCAGTATTTT. Its translation is CASSIGGSGGPETDTQYF.

V and J are TRBV9 and TRBJ2-3, with a tentative D call TRBD2 (5 bases). Trimming pared 4 bases from V and 12 bases from J, leaving 18 bases between. CDR1 is SGDLS, CDR2 YYNGEE, per germline. This CDR3 region has 13 residues. The CDR3 region is CASSPPWTSLQYF. As DNA, the CDR3 is TGTGCCAGCAGCCCCCCTTGGACTTCCCTCCAGTATTTT.

The V and J genes are TRBV19 and TRBJ2-7, with TRBD1 identical over 7 bases. CDR1 LNHDA and CDR2 SQIVND come from the germline V gene (reference sequence). V shed 7 bases and J 1 base; nucleotides not matched to a gene: 13. The CDR3 length is 16 residues. This CDR3 reads CASNDIGAGGSYEQYF. The CDR3 DNA is TGTGCCAGTAATGATATTGGGGCAGGGGGATCCTACGAGCAGTACTTC.

This chain links TRBV7-3 with TRBJ2-3; 7 nucleotides line up with TRBD1. The CDR3 consists of 12 residues. The V segment lost 5 bases and the J segment 9 bases; nucleotides outside the gene matches: 5. CDR1 SGHTA and CDR2 FQGTGA come from the germline V gene. The CDR3 reads CASSGGQKTQYF. The CDR3 region has the DNA TGTGCCAGCAGCGGGGGACAGAAGACGCAGTATTTT.

V gene TRBV4-1 combines with J gene TRBJ2-7; 7 positions match TRBD1. V shed 0 bases and J 2 bases; nucleotides not matched to a gene: 7. Germline CDR1 MGHRA, CDR2 YSYEKL. The CDR3 contains 16 residues. The CDR3 sequence: CASSQDSDRVPYEQYF. CDR3 coding DNA: TGCGCCAGCAGCCAAGACAGTGACAGGGTCCCCTACGAGCAGTACTTC.

J is TRBJ2-1 and V is TRBV5-1; 10 bases are a match to TRBD2. J was trimmed by 7 bases and V by 2 bases; bases with no gene match: 12. The CDR3 covers 17 residues. CDR1 and CDR2 from the germline V gene are SGHRS and YFSETQ. The CDR3 DNA reads as TGCGCCAGCAGCTTATTCCTAGCGGGAGAACCGCGGAATGAGCAGTTCTTC. This sequence encodes CASSLFLAGEPRNEQFF.

The J gene is TRBJ1-6, the V gene TRBV5-1; perhaps TRBD1 as D (5 bases). Germline V lookup: CDR1 SGHRS, CDR2 YFSETQ. The V end lost 1 base, the J end lost 10 bases, and 15 bases lay between the germline ends. The CDR3 has 15 amino acids. CDR3 nucleotide sequence: TGCGCCAGCAGCTTGTACCAGGGTGAAGGCTCACCCCTCCACTTT. It encodes CASSLYQGEGSPLHF.

The V call is TRBV7-2, the J call TRBJ2-5; the match to TRBD1 covers 10 bases. CDR3 size: 16 residues. V dropped 4 bases and J dropped 5; count of bases not matched to a gene: 10. Germline-derived CDR1 and CDR2 are SGHTA and FQGNSA. CDR3 region: CASSSGQGRLWETQYF. The CDR3, as DNA: TGTGCCAGCAGCTCGGGACAGGGGAGGTTATGGGAGACCCAGTACTTC.

This clone appeared a few times. This chain uses TRBV28 with TRBJ2-7, with 8 bases that match TRBD2. CDR3 size: 12 residues. J gave up 2 bases and V 10 bases, and 4 bases lay outside the gene matches. Germline assignment: CDR1 MDHEN and CDR2 SYDVKM. The DNA of the CDR3 is TGTGCCACCTTAGCGGGACCCTACGAGCAGTACTTC. This encodes CATLAGPYEQYF. Variable domain in full (rest from reference TRBV28 and TRBJ2-7): DVKVTQSSRYLVKRTGEKVFLECVQDMDHENMFWYRQDPGLGLRLIYFSYDVKMKEKGDIPEGYSVSREKKERFSLILESASTNQTSMYLCATLAGPYEQYFGPGTRLTVT.

This clone appeared a single time. V is TRBV2 and J is TRBJ1-5; a weak D match, TRBD1 (5 bases). The germline CDR1 and CDR2 sequences are SNHLY and FYNNEI. The CDR3 sequence is 14 residues long. Trimming pared 6 bases from V and 8 bases from J, leaving 17 bases between. The chain's CDR3 is CASRLQGILEPQHF. DNA for the CDR3: TGTGCCAGCAGGCTTCAGGGTATTCTCGAGCCCCAGCATTTT.